Listed below are T cell receptor beta chains from one sample, sequenced in a study of cytomegalovirus exposure and HLA in healthy donors. The method was immunoSEQ multiplex PCR; TCRdb's version includes in-frame clones alone and lacks a portion of them. Of about 98,000 clones listed, roughly 87% are singletons. Sequenced: PBMCs. The source of these receptors is a man younger than 35 in good health and CMV-seropositive. CDR3s include the opening cysteine and the closing phenylalanine or tryptophan. The D gene is left open where the match is weak. The size field is filled for only some rows; it gives once, few, many or a size class.

TRBJ2-3 TRBD2 TRBV28 NA CASSFAGGRTDTQYF TGTGCCAGCAGTTTCGCGGGAGGGCGCACAGATACGCAGTATTTT
TRBJ2-2 NA TRBV11-2 few CASKTPAVGELFF TGTGCCAGCAAGACTCCAGCCGTCGGGGAGCTGTTTTTT
TRBJ2-1 NA TRBV27 NA CASSFNRNEQFF TGTGCCAGCAGTTTTAATCGTAATGAGCAGTTCTTC
TRBJ1-1 NA TRBV7-9 NA CASSSYGGNTEAFF TGTGCCAGCAGCTCCTACGGCGGGAACACTGAAGCTTTCTTT
TRBJ1-5 TRBD1 TRBV19 NA CASSVRDRAPNQPQHF TGTGCCAGTAGTGTCCGGGACAGGGCACCCAATCAGCCCCAGCATTTT
TRBJ2-3 NA TRBV2 NA CADGGRDTQYF TGTGCCGACGGGGGTCGGGATACGCAGTATTTT
TRBJ2-3 TRBD2 TRBV11-3 once CASSRRSGSSVDTQYF TGTGCCAGCAGCCGTCGTAGCGGGAGTTCTGTAGATACGCAGTATTTT
TRBJ2-7 NA TRBV5-1 NA CASSFALSYEQYF TGCGCCAGCAGCTTCGCTCTGAGTTACGAGCAGTACTTC
TRBJ2-1 NA TRBV9 NA CASSDLANEQFF TGTGCCAGCAGCGACCTAGCGAATGAGCAGTTCTTC
TRBJ2-2 NA TRBV5-6 once CASSLIQTDPTGELFF TGTGCCAGCAGCTTGATTCAAACAGACCCCACCGGGGAGCTGTTTTTT
TRBJ1-3 NA TRBV9 NA CASSERGGSGNTIYF TGTGCCAGCAGTGAGAGGGGGGGGAGCGGAAACACCATATATTTT
TRBJ1-5 NA TRBV28 NA CATLLGATQPQHF TGTGCCACCCTTTTAGGGGCCACTCAGCCCCAGCATTTT
TRBJ2-7 NA TRBV11-3 once CASSTSFGTRTYEQYF TGTGCCAGCAGCACATCCTTCGGGACACGAACCTACGAGCAGTACTTC
TRBJ2-7 TRBD2 TRBV6-1 NA CASSGSSGRAYEQYF TGTGCCAGCAGTGGATCTAGCGGGAGGGCCTACGAGCAGTACTTC
TRBJ2-7 TRBD2 TRBV7-8 NA CASSLLGSGGGYEQYF TGTGCCAGCAGCTTATTAGGTAGCGGGGGCGGCTACGAGCAGTACTTC
TRBJ2-1 TRBD2 TRBV4-3 NA CASSQGLASYNEQFF TGCGCCAGCAGCCAGGGACTAGCCTCCTACAATGAGCAGTTCTTC
TRBJ2-7 NA TRBV7-2 NA CASSLLGGNPYEQYF TGTGCCAGCAGCTTACTGGGCGGGAACCCCTACGAGCAGTACTTC
TRBJ2-3 NA TRBV9 NA CASSVRRTSHTDTQYF TGTGCCAGCAGCGTAAGGAGAACTAGCCACACAGATACGCAGTATTTT
TRBJ2-4 NA TRBV28 NA CASSEGKNIQYF TGTGCCAGCAGTGAGGGCAAAAACATTCAGTACTTC
TRBJ2-5 TRBD1 TRBV7-9 NA CASSHPNTGGKETQYF TGTGCCAGCAGCCACCCCAACACAGGGGGCAAAGAGACCCAGTACTTC
TRBJ1-2 NA TRBV5-6 NA CASSFVGHNYGYTF TGTGCCAGCAGCTTTGTTGGCCATAACTATGGCTACACCTTC
TRBJ2-1 NA TRBV5-4 NA CASSPWNDNYNEQFF TGTGCCAGCAGCCCATGGAACGACAACTACAATGAGCAGTTCTTC
TRBJ1-4 TRBD1 TRBV6-1 NA CASSDLGSPQGGEKLFF TGTGCCAGCAGTGACCTTGGATCCCCCCAGGGGGGAGAAAAACTGTTTTTT
TRBJ2-7 TRBD1 TRBV25-1 NA CASSGGQGAFYEQYF TGTGCCAGCAGTGGGGGACAGGGGGCCTTCTACGAGCAGTACTTC
TRBJ2-5 TRBD2 TRBV7-9 NA CASSSPGPAGGQLRTQYF TGTGCCAGCAGCTCACCGGGTCCGGCGGGGGGGCAGTTGAGGACCCAGTACTTC
TRBJ2-3 NA TRBV9 NA CASSEGGGTDTQYF TGTGCCAGCAGCGAGGGAGGGGGGACAGATACGCAGTATTTT
TRBJ1-1 TRBD1 TRBV9 NA CASSARTGVNTEAFF TGTGCCAGCAGCGCCCGGACAGGAGTGAACACTGAAGCTTTCTTT
TRBJ2-2 TRBD1 TRBV5-1 NA CASSPRTLGQGTGELFF TGCGCCAGCAGCCCCAGAACTCTTGGACAGGGAACCGGGGAGCTGTTTTTT
TRBJ2-2 NA TRBV7-2 once CASSLSTDNTGELFF TGTGCCAGCAGCTTATCCACAGATAACACCGGGGAGCTGTTTTTT
TRBJ1-1 TRBD1 TRBV19 NA CASMPWGQVLKMNTEAFF TGTGCCAGTATGCCCTGGGGACAGGTGCTGAAAATGAACACTGAAGCTTTCTTT
TRBJ2-7 NA TRBV9 NA CASSVSDATATYEQYF TGTGCCAGCAGCGTATCCGACGCGACAGCAACCTACGAGCAGTACTTC
TRBJ1-4 TRBD1 TRBV19 NA CASRPQGTNEKLFF TGTGCCAGTAGGCCACAGGGGACTAATGAAAAACTGTTTTTT
TRBJ2-7 NA TRBV6-5 NA CASSYSNAGLPYEQYF TGTGCCAGCAGTTACTCGAATGCGGGACTTCCCTACGAGCAGTACTTC
TRBJ2-3 NA TRBV28 once CATKSGSTDTQYF TGTGCCACCAAGAGCGGGTCGACAGATACGCAGTATTTT
TRBJ1-2 NA TRBV4-3 once CASSQERGPSYGYTF TGCGCCAGCAGCCAAGAAAGAGGTCCTTCCTATGGCTACACCTTC
TRBJ2-3 TRBD2 TRBV9 NA CASSVRRETDTQYF TGTGCCAGCAGCGTACGGCGGGAGACAGATACGCAGTATTTT
TRBJ2-3 TRBD2 TRBV7-2 once CASSSSGTSGTDTQYF TGTGCCAGCAGCTCCTCCGGGACTAGCGGCACAGATACGCAGTATTTT
TRBJ1-3 NA TRBV7-6 NA CASSPGQLSSGNTIYF TGTGCCAGCAGCCCAGGACAGTTGAGCTCTGGAAACACCATATATTTT
TRBJ2-7 TRBD2 TRBV11-1 NA CASSFGLVGGEQYF TGTGCCAGCAGCTTCGGACTAGTCGGTGGCGAGCAGTACTTC
TRBJ1-1 NA TRBV19 NA CASSILRSEAFF TGTGCCAGTAGTATTCTCAGGTCTGAAGCTTTCTTT